Shown below are 29 T cell receptor beta chains from a single sample sequenced in a study of early T cells in non-severe SARS-CoV-2 infection. MiXCR was run by TCRdb on the 5' RACE reads, yielding one entry per CDR3 protein. The sample shows around 67,000 distinct CDR3 sequences, roughly an eighth of them seen only once. The material sequenced was whole blood. The source is an adult who was a healthcare worker with PCR-confirmed SARS-CoV-2 infection or an uninfected control (not recorded which).

This clonotype occurred many times. The V gene is TRBV5-4, the J gene TRBJ2-5; 7 nucleotides line up with TRBD1. J gave up 3 bases and V 5 bases, and 10 bases lay outside the gene matches. CDR3 length equals 15 residues. Germline assignment: CDR1 SGHNT and CDR2 YYREEE (reference sequence). In DNA form, the CDR3 reads TGTGCCAGCAGTGATGTTAAGGGACAGAAAGAGACCCAGTACTTC. It encodes CASSDVKGQKETQYF.

The CDR3 DNA follows: TGTGCCAGCAGCTTATACCCCTACAATGAGCAGTTCTTC. This codes for CASSLYPYNEQFF. The chain joins TRBV7-2 to TRBJ2-1; no clear D. Looked up from germline, CDR1 is SGHTA and CDR2 is FQGNSA. CDR3 length equals 13 residues. The V and J ends lost 2 bases and 2 bases respectively, with 4 bases between them.

This clonotype was seen ten or more times. The rearrangement uses TRBV5-1 and TRBJ2-7, with a weak D call TRBD2 (5 bases). Germline CDR1 and CDR2: SGHRS and YFSETQ. The V end lost 4 bases, the J end lost 3 bases, and 11 bases lay between the germline ends. The CDR3 runs to 13 residues. The CDR3 region has the DNA TGCGCCAGCAGCCAGACTACCCTCTACGAGCAGTACTTC. Residues: CASSQTTLYEQYF.

A few counts support this clonotype. The chain is built from TRBV7-2 and TRBJ2-6, with TRBD1 as a possible D gene (6 bases). Trimming left V 5 bases short and J 2 bases short, with 13 bases between. CDR1 SGHTA and CDR2 FQGNSA come from the germline V gene. This CDR3 comprises 16 residues. CDR3 in DNA: TGTGCCAGCAGCCCACAGGGAAGTCCTGGGGCCAACGTCCTGACTTTC. Protein: CASSPQGSPGANVLTF.

The chain carries TRBV28 and TRBJ2-2; D tentatively reads TRBD1 or TRBD2 (5 bases each). The CDR3 has 16 residues. Germline assignment: CDR1 MDHEN and CDR2 SYDVKM. V gave up 7 bases and J gave up 4 bases, with 19 bases separating them. CDR3 sequence reads: CASTPGEGRLTGELFF. CDR3 nucleotide sequence: TGTGCCAGCACACCAGGTGAGGGACGCCTCACCGGGGAGCTGTTTTTT. Full variable domain (remainder filled in from reference TRBV28 and TRBJ2-2): DVKVTQSSRYLVKRTGEKVFLECVQDMDHENMFWYRQDPGLGLRLIYFSYDVKMKEKGDIPEGYSVSREKKERFSLILESASTNQTSMYLCASTPGEGRLTGELFFGEGSRLTVL.

This clonotype was counted at least ten times. The chain uses TRBV3-1 and TRBJ2-3; 9 positions match TRBD2. The CDR3 runs 15 residues. Germline values: CDR1 LGHDT, CDR2 YNNKEL (reference sequence). The V gene end was trimmed by 2 bases and the J gene end by 5 bases; junction bases not matched to a gene: 5. Here the CDR3 DNA reads TGTGCCAGCAGCCAAATAGCGGGAGAGGAAGATACGCAGTATTTT. This codes for CASSQIAGEEDTQYF.

Many counts were recorded for this clonotype. V is TRBV4-3 and J is TRBJ2-3; tentative D call: TRBD1 (5 bases). Germline CDR1 reads LGHNA; CDR2 reads YSLEER. The CDR3 is made up of 17 amino acids. Trimming took off 0 bases at V and 0 bases at J, with 13 bases between the two ends. CDR3 nucleotide sequence: TGCGCCAGCAGCCAAGATGTGGGGCATAGAAGCACAGATACGCAGTATTTT. It translates to CASSQDVGHRSTDTQYF.

This clonotype was observed a few times. V and J are TRBV29-1 and TRBJ2-7; 9 bases line up with TRBD1. CDR1 SQVTM and CDR2 ANQGSEA come from the germline V gene. The CDR3 is made up of 12 amino acids. The V and J ends lost 4 bases and 6 bases, in that order; junction bases with no gene match: 4. The CDR3 DNA reads TGCAGCGTTGCGGGGGGACAGGGCGAGCAGTACTTC. Translated, it gives CSVAGGQGEQYF.

The V gene is TRBV3-1, the J gene TRBJ2-1, with TRBD2 matching over 8 bases. This CDR3 is built from 16 residues. Germline CDR1 LGHDT, CDR2 YNNKEL (reference sequence). V shed 4 bases, J shed 2 bases, and the junction held 7 bases outside the gene matches. As DNA, the CDR3 is TGTGCCAGCAGCCCAGCAGCGGGAGACGCCTACAATGAGCAGTTCTTC. Translated: CASSPAAGDAYNEQFF.

In this sample, this clonotype turned up many times. The rearrangement uses TRBV9 and TRBJ1-5, with D uncertain. Germline loops: CDR1 SGDLS, CDR2 YYNGEE. The V end lost 5 bases, the J end lost 0 bases, and 9 bases lay between the germline ends. The CDR3 sequence is 14 residues long. In DNA form, the CDR3 reads TGTGCCAGCAGTCGCGGTGGTAGCAATCAGCCCCAGCATTTT. The encoded protein is CASSRGGSNQPQHF.

This clonotype was seen many times. The chain uses TRBV12-3 or TRBV12-4 and TRBJ1-1; 9 bases map to TRBD1. The CDR3 extends over 13 amino acids. With 5 bases clipped from V and 5 bases from J, the junction kept 3 bases outside the gene matches. CDR3 in DNA: TGTGCCAGCAGTGGGACAGGGTGGACTGAAGCTTTCTTT. Protein sequence: CASSGTGWTEAFF.

At least ten counts were recorded for this clonotype. The rearrangement uses TRBV28 and TRBJ2-7; D is uncertain. Germline loops: CDR1 MDHEN, CDR2 SYDVKM. The CDR3 length is 14 residues. Trimming removed 6 bases from V and 4 bases from J, with 16 bases in between. Written as DNA, the CDR3 is TGTGCCAGCAGCAAGGACCTGATCCTATACGAGCAGTACTTC. This encodes CASSKDLILYEQYF. The full variable domain, its missing parts supplied by reference TRBV28 and TRBJ2-7, is DVKVTQSSRYLVKRTGEKVFLECVQDMDHENMFWYRQDPGLGLRLIYFSYDVKMKEKGDIPEGYSVSREKKERFSLILESASTNQTSMYLCASSKDLILYEQYFGPGTRLTVT.

This clonotype was recorded at least ten times. J is TRBJ2-7 and V is TRBV20-1; TRBD2 aligns across 16 bases. The germline V gene encodes CDR1 DFQATT and CDR2 SNEGSKA (reference sequence). The CDR3 has 17 amino acids. Trimming at V came to 1 base and at J to 2 bases, leaving 5 bases not matched to a gene. The CDR3 nucleotides read TGCAGTGCTAGAGGTCCGGGACTAGCGGGAGGGACCTACGAGCAGTACTTC. This encodes CSARGPGLAGGTYEQYF.

The chain couples TRBV12-3 or TRBV12-4 to TRBJ2-2; 7 bases line up with TRBD1. This CDR3 has 15 amino acids. V gave up 7 bases and J gave up 4 bases; unmatched junction bases: 9. The DNA for the CDR3 is TGTGCCAGCATAAAGGACAGGCGTCGCACCGGGGAGCTGTTTTTT. Translation gives CASIKDRRRTGELFF.

This clonotype was counted at least ten times. The chain employs TRBV15 and TRBJ1-1; D unresolved. V shed 5 bases and J shed 0 bases, with 7 bases lying between them. Germline V gives CDR1 LNHNV, CDR2 YYDKDF (reference sequence). The CDR3 contains 13 residues. The chain's CDR3 is CATSVGLNTEAFF. The CDR3 nucleotides read TGTGCCACCAGCGTAGGGTTGAACACTGAAGCTTTCTTT.

This clonotype turned up a few times. The V call is TRBV20-1, the J call TRBJ2-7; maybe TRBD2 (6 bases). The germline gives CDR1 DFQATT, CDR2 SNEGSKA (reference sequence). Trimming shortened V by 1 base and J by 4 bases, and 17 bases separated the two germline ends. CDR3 length: 15 residues. CDR3 coding DNA: TGCAGTGCTAGAGTTTGGAGGGAGCGAACTTACGAGCAGTACTTC. Its translation is CSARVWRERTYEQYF.

At least ten counts were recorded for this clonotype. The chain employs TRBV6-2 or TRBV6-3 and TRBJ2-2, with D tentatively TRBD2 (5 bases). The CDR3 runs 15 residues. Per germline, CDR1 MNHEY and CDR2 SVGEGT. V was cut by 2 bases and J by 7 bases, with 14 bases left in between. This CDR3 reads CASSYLRLRRGELFF. CDR3 DNA sequence: TGTGCCAGCAGTTACCTCCGACTACGTCGCGGGGAGCTGTTTTTT.

In this sample, this clonotype turned up many times. The CDR3 is CSARGDSDYEQYF. The CDR3 nucleotides read TGCAGTGCTAGAGGGGACTCTGACTACGAGCAGTACTTC. The rearrangement joins TRBV20-1 to TRBJ2-7, with D perhaps matching TRBD2 (6 bases). CDR1 and CDR2 (germline): DFQATT, SNEGSKA (reference sequence). Trimming took 1 base from V and 3 from J, leaving 10 bases between them. The CDR3 has 13 amino acids.

V and J are TRBV6-2 or TRBV6-3 and TRBJ2-1; 7 positions match TRBD2. The CDR3 runs 15 residues. The ends lost 5 bases at V and 0 bases at J; junction bases unmatched: 4. Germline V gene data show CDR1 as MNHEY and CDR2 as SVGEGT. This chain's CDR3 is CASSLAESSYNEQFF. Here the CDR3 DNA reads TGTGCCAGCAGTCTAGCGGAGAGCTCCTACAATGAGCAGTTCTTC.

The table lists this clonotype with many counts. The rearrangement joins TRBV20-1 to TRBJ1-6; TRBD1 agrees at 7 bases. CDR1 is DFQATT and CDR2 is SNEGSKA in the germline V gene (reference sequence). The length of the CDR3 is 15 residues. V lost 3 bases, J lost 9 bases, and 11 bases stayed unmatched. DNA for the CDR3: TGCAGTGCTAGGCTCCGATCAGGGGGAAGTTCACCCCTCCACTTT. This codes for CSARLRSGGSSPLHF.

The table lists this clonotype with many counts. The rearrangement joins TRBV27 to TRBJ1-5; a possible D gene is TRBD1 (5 bases). The CDR3 contains 15 residues. Germline CDR1 and CDR2: MNHEY and SMNVEV (reference sequence). Trimming removed 9 bases from V and 4 bases from J, with 19 bases in between. The CDR3 sequence: CASSANLQGNQPQHF. CDR3 in DNA: TGTGCCAGTAGTGCGAACCTTCAGGGTAATCAGCCCCAGCATTTT.

The chain has TRBV14 and TRBJ2-1, with D perhaps given as TRBD1 or TRBD2 (5 bases each). From germline, CDR1 is SGHDN and CDR2 FVKESK. V gave up 6 bases and J gave up 4 bases, with 13 bases separating them. The length of the CDR3 is 14 residues. CDR3 amino acids: CASSPGTLYNEQFF. The CDR3 DNA reads TGTGCCAGCAGTCCCGGGACGCTATACAATGAGCAGTTCTTC.

This clonotype was counted ten times or more. The gene calls are TRBV5-1 and TRBJ2-1, with 7 bases lining up with TRBD2. The germline V gene encodes CDR1 SGHRS and CDR2 YFSETQ. The V segment lost 0 bases and the J segment 9 bases; nucleotides outside the gene matches: 12. The CDR3 extends over 16 amino acids. The CDR3 DNA reads as TGCGCCAGCAGCTTGGAGGGACCGGGGGGAAACGGTGAGCAGTTCTTC. Its protein product is CASSLEGPGGNGEQFF. Together with reference TRBV5-1 and TRBJ2-1, the CDR3 gives the full variable domain: KAGVTQTPRYLIKTRGQQVTLSCSPISGHRSVSWYQQTPGQGLQFLFEYFSETQRNKGNFPGRFSGRQFSNSRSEMNVSTLELGDSALYLCASSLEGPGGNGEQFFGPGTRLTVL.

Comments on this clonotype: A read error may explain this, as a much larger clone is one base away. The chain is built from TRBV28 and TRBJ2-5, with D possibly matching TRBD2 (5 bases). Germline assignment: CDR1 MDHEN and CDR2 SYDVKM. The CDR3 extends over 13 amino acids. The CDR3 DNA sequence: TGTGCCTGCAGTTTTGAAGCGGTGGAGACCCAGTACTTC. Amino acids: CACSFEAVETQYF.

There are many counts of this clonotype. The J gene is TRBJ1-4, the V gene TRBV11-2, with TRBD1 as a possible D gene (5 bases). V gave up 5 bases and J gave up 8 bases, with 12 bases separating them. CDR3 size: 13 residues. In germline, CDR1 is SGHAT, CDR2 FQNNGV. The CDR3 sequence: CASSAGGYEKLFF. As DNA, the CDR3 is TGTGCCAGCAGCGCGGGGGGATACGAAAAACTGTTTTTT.

This chain joins TRBV7-2 and TRBJ2-5, with TRBD2 matching over 10 bases. The ends lost 5 bases at V and 4 bases at J; junction bases unmatched: 7. The CDR3 runs 15 residues. Germline loops: CDR1 SGHTA, CDR2 FQGNSA. The CDR3 bases are TGTGCCAGCAGCCGATTTCGACTAGCGGGAGAGACCCAGTACTTC. The encoded protein is CASSRFRLAGETQYF.

The genes are TRBV28 and TRBJ2-1; the match to TRBD2 covers 7 bases. Germline V CDR1 and CDR2: MDHEN, SYDVKM. The CDR3 sequence is 17 residues long. Trimming cost V 6 bases and J 0 bases; bases outside gene matches: 11. CDR3 amino acids: CASRRPLGGSSYNEQFF. CDR3 DNA sequence: TGTGCCAGCAGGCGCCCCCTTGGCGGGAGCTCCTACAATGAGCAGTTCTTC.

This clonotype came up many times. The V call is TRBV11-2, the J call TRBJ2-3; 7 positions match TRBD1. The CDR3 consists of 15 residues. Germline V gives CDR1 SGHAT, CDR2 FQNNGV. V was pared by 5 bases and J by 1 base, with 6 bases of the junction left unmatched. CDR3 sequence: CASSLTGARTDTQYF. CDR3 in DNA: TGTGCCAGCAGCCTAACAGGGGCGCGCACAGATACGCAGTATTTT.

This clonotype has ten or more counts. The chain has TRBV2 and TRBJ2-5; D unresolved. Trimming cost V 2 bases and J 4 bases, with 2 bases left between them. CDR1 and CDR2 from the germline V gene are SNHLY and FYNNEI. This CDR3 contains 11 residues. The CDR3 DNA sequence: TGTGCCAGCAGTGAACGAGAGACCCAGTACTTC. This gives the protein CASSERETQYF. Full variable domain (rest looked up from reference TRBV2 and TRBJ2-5): EPEVTQTPSHQVTQMGQEVILRCVPISNHLYFYWYRQILGQKVEFLVSFYNNEISEKSEIFDDQFSVERPDGSNFTLKIRSTKLEDSAMYFCASSERETQYFGPGTRLLVL.